Listed below are T cell receptor beta chains from one sample, sequenced in a study of cytomegalovirus exposure and HLA in healthy donors. The assay was immunoSEQ multiplex PCR, and TCRdb's table has in-frame clones only and misses some. The repertoire holds 300,000 to 400,000 clones, with 80% to 90% as singletons. Sequenced sample: PBMCs. Receptors originate from a woman under 30 in good health and CMV-seronegative. The CDR3 runs from the conserved cysteine through the conserved F or W. The D gene is left open where the match is weak. Some rows have no size entry. The others give once, few or many, or a class for an expanded clone.

size	D	V	J	CDR3	DNA
-	-	TRBV28	TRBJ2-7	CASREQGSYSYEQYF	TGTGCCAGCAGGGAACAGGGCTCCTACTCCTACGAGCAGTACTTC
-	-	TRBV27	TRBJ2-1	CASSYIARNNNEQFF	TGTGCCAGCAGTTATATCGCGAGAAATAACAATGAGCAGTTCTTC
-	TRBD2	TRBV13	TRBJ2-1	CASSLARLAGMGEQFF	TGTGCCAGCAGCTTAGCTAGACTAGCGGGAATGGGGGAGCAGTTCTTC
-	TRBD2	TRBV4-1	TRBJ2-7	CASSQEVSGSGRADEQYF	TGCGCCAGCAGCCAAGAAGTATCGGGTAGCGGGAGGGCCGACGAGCAGTACTTC
-	-	TRBV2	TRBJ2-1	CASSGDLLAPSSYNEQFF	TGTGCCAGCAGTGGGGACCTACTAGCACCGAGCTCCTACAATGAGCAGTTCTTC
-	-	TRBV27	TRBJ1-1	CASSLQQKNTEAFF	TGTGCCAGCAGTTTACAACAGAAAAACACTGAAGCTTTCTTT
once	TRBD1	TRBV28	TRBJ1-2	CASSLQGATTLF	TGTGCCAGCAGTTTACAGGGGGCGACTACCCTCTTC
once	TRBD1	TRBV4-1	TRBJ2-1	CASSEDPGQGVLYNEQFF	TGCGCCAGCAGCGAAGACCCGGGACAGGGGGTGTTGTACAATGAGCAGTTCTTC
-	TRBD1	TRBV6-6	TRBJ1-3	CASRSRGLSGNTIYF	TGTGCCAGCAGGAGCAGGGGGCTTTCTGGAAACACCATATATTTT
-	-	TRBV7-6	TRBJ2-2	CASSLQRLGTGELFF	TGTGCCAGCAGCTTACAGCGGTTGGGCACCGGGGAGCTGTTTTTT
-	-	TRBV6-5	TRBJ2-7	CASMLGYEQYF	TGTGCCAGCATGCTAGGATACGAGCAGTACTTC
-	TRBD2	TRBV9	TRBJ2-5	CASSVGLAGDETQYF	TGTGCCAGCAGCGTAGGTCTAGCGGGGGATGAGACCCAGTACTTC
-	-	TRBV2	TRBJ1-2	CASSWGETVGYTF	TGTGCCAGCTCATGGGGGGAGACCGTAGGCTACACCTTC
once	TRBD1	TRBV6-1	TRBJ1-6	CASRVGQGDSPLHF	TGTGCCAGCAGGGTGGGACAGGGTGATTCACCCCTCCACTTT
-	-	TRBV6-5	TRBJ1-2	CASSYSYLGDYGYTF	TGTGCCAGCAGTTACTCTTATCTAGGGGATTATGGCTACACCTTC
once	TRBD2	TRBV7-9	TRBJ2-1	CASSLGGREFF	TGTGCCAGCAGCTTAGGCGGGAGAGAGTTCTTC
-	-	TRBV10-2	TRBJ1-1	CASGPLGMNTEAFF	TGCGCCAGCGGCCCACTAGGTATGAACACTGAAGCTTTCTTT
-	-	TRBV13	TRBJ1-3	CASGPLVSSGNTIYF	TGTGCCAGCGGGCCTCTGGTGAGCTCTGGAAACACCATATATTTT
-	-	TRBV27	TRBJ2-7	CASSRDSGYEQYF	TGTGCCAGCAGCCGGGACAGCGGGTACGAGCAGTACTTC
-	-	TRBV27	TRBJ2-2	CASSPAGSGNTGELFF	TGTGCCAGCAGTCCCGCGGGTAGCGGAAACACCGGGGAGCTGTTTTTT
-	TRBD2	TRBV30	TRBJ2-2	CAWIKGGRANTGELFF	TGTGCCTGGATCAAGGGCGGGAGGGCGAACACCGGGGAGCTGTTTTTT
-	TRBD1	TRBV27	TRBJ1-2	CASSETGRGNYGYTF	TGTGCCAGCAGCGAGACGGGCAGGGGGAATTATGGCTACACCTTC
-	-	TRBV28	TRBJ2-7	CASSFPQLTVWGHEQYF	TGTGCCAGCAGTTTCCCCCAATTGACGGTTTGGGGCCACGAGCAGTACTTC
-	TRBD1	TRBV6-1	TRBJ2-2	CASRGQGSVTGELFF	TGTGCCAGCAGGGGACAGGGATCGGTCACCGGGGAGCTGTTTTTT
few	TRBD2	TRBV5-1	TRBJ2-7	CASSLDGSGASYEQYF	TGCGCCAGCAGCTTGGATGGTAGCGGGGCCTCCTACGAGCAGTACTTC
-	-	TRBV19	TRBJ1-2	CASSIDRVGYGYTF	TGTGCCAGTAGTATAGACAGGGTGGGCTATGGCTACACCTTC
-	-	TRBV28	TRBJ2-5	CASSSSLRSGQETQYF	TGTGCCAGCAGTTCTTCCCTGAGGAGCGGCCAAGAGACCCAGTACTTC
many	TRBD1	TRBV2	TRBJ2-1	CASVGTGGNEQFF	TGTGCCAGCGTTGGGACAGGGGGTAATGAGCAGTTCTTC
-	TRBD1	TRBV10-3	TRBJ2-3	CAIRPGQVTTDTQYF	TGTGCCATCAGACCAGGACAGGTGACCACAGATACGCAGTATTTT
-	-	TRBV7-8	TRBJ2-7	CASSLGRSPTYEQYF	TGTGCCAGCAGCTTAGGGAGGTCCCCTACCTACGAGCAGTACTTC
-	-	TRBV7-9	TRBJ1-2	CASSSPTALGYGYTF	TGTGCCAGCAGCTCCCCAACAGCCCTCGGCTATGGCTACACCTTC
-	-	TRBV28	TRBJ1-2	CASTDDRDEGYTF	TGTGCCAGCACCGATGACCGGGATGAGGGCTACACCTTC
-	-	TRBV7-2	TRBJ1-2	CASSWPERQGNYGYTF	TGTGCCAGCAGCTGGCCTGAGCGTCAGGGTAACTATGGCTACACCTTC